The subject of this entry is one T cell receptor (beta chain). Its target is not known. This sample was taken from a study of CD8+ T cells in alopecia areata. Regarding the study as a whole: Clarity of TCR sharing across patients fell short of that in mice, possibly HLA-related. Researchers report lesional scalp, most notably alopecia totalis/universalis, outstripped normal scalp in clonality.

Trimming removed 6 bases at V and 0 bases at J, with 11 bases between. This CDR3 spans 14 amino acids. The germline CDR1 and CDR2 sequences are SQVTM and ANQGSEA. TCR sequencing used cDNA made by reverse transcription of extracted RNA. Method: immunoSEQ multiplex PCR; TCRdb's copy keeps in-frame clones and lacks some. Of approximately 29,000 clones listed, 60% to 85% were seen once; the top ten hold about 20%. Alopecia areata patients had lesional scalp punch biopsies and peripheral blood taken from them. Sorting of CD4+ and CD8+ T cells was performed on PBMCs. The TCR was taken from a human donor with alopecia areata. Sequenced input: NKG2D-low CD8+ T cells sorted from blood. The V call is TRBV29-1, the J call TRBJ2-2; D perhaps matches TRBD1 (6 bases). The CDR3 DNA follows: TGCAGCGTAGCCGGGACAACGAACACCGGGGAGCTGTTTTTT. Translated: CSVAGTTNTGELFF.